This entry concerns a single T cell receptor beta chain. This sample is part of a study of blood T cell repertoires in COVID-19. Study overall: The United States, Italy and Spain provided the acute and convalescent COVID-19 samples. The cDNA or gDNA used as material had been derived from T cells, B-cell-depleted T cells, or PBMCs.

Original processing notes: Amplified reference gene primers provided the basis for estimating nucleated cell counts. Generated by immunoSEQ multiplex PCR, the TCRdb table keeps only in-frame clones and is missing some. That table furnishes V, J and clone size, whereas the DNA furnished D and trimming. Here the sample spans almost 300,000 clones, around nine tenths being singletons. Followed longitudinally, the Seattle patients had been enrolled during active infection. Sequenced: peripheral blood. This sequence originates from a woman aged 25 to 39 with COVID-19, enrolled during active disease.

The DNA for the CDR3 is TGTGCCAGCGGTGGGCAGGTGTATGGCTACACCTTC. Its translation is CASGGQVYGYTF. The chain links TRBV9 to TRBJ1-2; D not certain. The germline V gene encodes CDR1 SGDLS and CDR2 YYNGEE. This CDR3 has 12 amino acids. V was trimmed by 7 bases and J by 5 bases, leaving 12 bases between them.